These 31 T cell receptor beta chains came from one sample sequenced in a study of CD8+CD57+ T cells in acquired aplastic anemia. Genomic DNA constituted the template upon which TCR beta VDJ and CDR3 profiling was performed. Using its own MiXCR run on the reads, TCRdb lists one record per CDR3 protein. The sample lists approximately 250,000 distinct CDR3 sequences; around 82% were seen once. Selection for sequencing was limited to patients who had shown CD8+CD57+ cell expansion by flow cytometry. Sequenced input: sorted CD4+, CD8+, or CD8+CD57+ T cells (not recorded which) from PBMCs. The receptors come from a human donor with aplastic anemia.

The chain joins TRBV29-1 to TRBJ2-7, with D possibly TRBD2 on 6 matching bases. Germline V gene sequence: CDR1 SQVTM, CDR2 ANQGSEA. V lost 5 bases, J lost 0 bases, and 14 bases lay in between. This CDR3 spans 14 amino acids. CDR3 loop: CSVSPGLHSYEQYF. The CDR3, as DNA: TGCAGCGTTTCACCGGGACTGCACTCCTACGAGCAGTACTTC.

The V call is TRBV25-1, the J call TRBJ1-2; 7 positions match TRBD1. Trimming removed 8 bases from V and 7 bases from J; junction bases left unmatched: 4. This CDR3 spans 11 amino acids. Germline CDR1 MGHDK, CDR2 SYGVNS. CDR3 nucleotide sequence: TGTGCCAGCGGCCGACAGGGTGGCTACACCTTC. Amino acid sequence: CASGRQGGYTF.

As to this clonotype: Given the absence of the conserved phenylalanine or tryptophan at the CDR3 end, a read error is likely. No DNA is shown, since the ends of the CDR3 on it are uncertain; the CDR3 is the one TCRdb lists. This CDR3 reads CASREAGGDDPQY. This chain uses TRBV7-8 with TRBJ2-3; the tabulated D call, TRBD2, remains unverified against the DNA. In germline, CDR1 is SGHVS, CDR2 FQNEAQ. Including both end residues, the CDR3 is 13 amino acids long.

V usage is TRBV7-2 and J usage is TRBJ2-6; 10 bases match TRBD1. The V gene's germline CDR1 is SGHTA and CDR2 FQGNSA. The CDR3 loop spans 16 amino acids. Germline trimming cut 5 bases from V and 16 bases from J; bases unmatched to any gene: 17. The CDR3 DNA sequence: TGTGCCAGCAGCCCCGGGACAGGGGACGACACAGATACGCTGACTTTC. As protein: CASSPGTGDDTDTLTF.

This clonotype showed up just once. The chain employs TRBV2 and TRBJ1-2, with 7 bases that match TRBD1. The V and J ends lost 5 bases and 7 bases, in that order; junction bases with no gene match: 10. Germline V lookup: CDR1 SNHLY, CDR2 FYNNEI. This CDR3 contains 14 residues. The CDR3 nucleotides read TGTGCCAGCAGTACGCGACAGGGAAGTGGTGGCTACACCTTC. The encoded protein is CASSTRQGSGGYTF.

Points on this clonotype: The CDR3 ends on some other residue instead of the conserved phenylalanine or tryptophan, so this is likely a read error. The limits of the CDR3 on the DNA are not certain, so only TCRdb's listed CDR3 is given. This chain links TRBV7-9 with TRBJ2-1; the table names TRBD1, a call not compared with the DNA. CDR1 SEHNR and CDR2 FQNEAQ come from the germline V gene (reference sequence). The CDR3 extends over 13 residues, inclusive of both ends. This CDR3 reads CASSFDRDGTALS.

V gene TRBV20-1 combines with J gene TRBJ1-5; D perhaps matches TRBD1 (5 bases). CDR1 is DFQATT and CDR2 is SNEGSKA in the germline V gene (reference sequence). V lost 3 bases, J lost 1 base, and 7 bases lay in between. This CDR3 has 13 amino acids. CDR3 bases: TGCAGTGCTAGCGGGGACAGCAATCAGCCCCAGCATTTT. This sequence encodes CSASGDSNQPQHF.

This clonotype has just a few counts. The CDR3 end shows no conserved phenylalanine or tryptophan, and so a read error is likely. The limits of the CDR3 on the DNA are not certain, so only TCRdb's listed CDR3 is given. The chain recombines TRBV7-8 with TRBJ2-5; TRBD1 is taken as the D call from the table, unchecked against the DNA. Inclusive of both ends, the CDR3 amounts to 12 amino acids. Germline V CDR1 and CDR2: SGHVS, FQNEAQ. CDR3 sequence reads: CASSLAGGTHTH.

This clonotype appeared a few times. The V gene is TRBV13, the J gene TRBJ2-7, with 9 nucleotides matching TRBD2. CDR1 is PRHDT and CDR2 is FYEKMQ in the germline V gene (reference sequence). This CDR3 spans 13 amino acids. V gave up 6 bases and J gave up 6 bases; unmatched junction bases: 6. The CDR3 region has the DNA TGTGCCAGCAGTTCTGCGGGGGGGGGCGAGCAGTACTTC. The encoded protein is CASSSAGGGEQYF. The variable domain in full, completed from reference TRBV13 and TRBJ2-7, reads AAGVIQSPRHLIKEKRETATLKCYPIPRHDTVYWYQQGPGQDPQFLISFYEKMQSDKGSIPDRFSAQQFSDYHSELNMSSLELGDSALYFCASSSAGGGEQYFGPGTRLTVT.

The chain is built from TRBV20-1 and TRBJ2-7, with D possibly being TRBD2 (5 bases). CDR1 is DFQATT, CDR2 SNEGSKA, per germline (reference sequence). Trimming took off 3 bases at V and 3 bases at J, with 18 bases between the two ends. CDR3 length: 15 amino acids. This CDR3 reads CSASSIRTGNYEQYF. CDR3 nucleotide sequence: TGCAGTGCTAGTTCCATCAGGACCGGGAACTACGAGCAGTACTTC.

V usage is TRBV2 and J usage is TRBJ2-7; D uncertain. Germline V gives CDR1 SNHLY, CDR2 FYNNEI. Deletions cut 0 bases from V and 3 bases from J, with 3 bases between. CDR3 size: 12 residues. CDR3 DNA sequence: TGTGCCAGCAGTGAAGCTGACTACGAGCAGTACTTC. It is translated as CASSEADYEQYF.

The chain recombines TRBV24-1 with TRBJ1-1, with D possibly matching TRBD1 (5 bases). Deletions cut 9 bases from V and 8 bases from J, with 21 bases between. The CDR3 loop spans 14 amino acids. CDR1 KGHDR and CDR2 SFDVKD come from the germline V gene. The CDR3 protein is CATFEAGDEGEAFF. The CDR3 nucleotides read TGTGCCACCTTTGAAGCGGGCGACGAGGGGGAAGCTTTCTTT.

On this clonotype: Relative to the germline gene, one junction end is altered; a read error may explain this. The chain recombines TRBV2 with TRBJ1-1; D unresolved. Germline V gene data show CDR1 as SNHLY and CDR2 as FYNNEI. The CDR3 covers 15 residues. Here the CDR3 reads CASSYLAGGSAPTMF. CDR3 DNA sequence: TGTGCCAGCAGCTATCTAGCGGGAGGTTCAGCTCCTACAATGTTT. Drawing the rest from reference TRBV2 and TRBJ1-1, the complete variable domain is EPEVTQTPSHQVTQMGQEVILRCVPISNHLYFYWYRQILGQKVEFLVSFYNNEISEKSEIFDDQFSVERPDGSNFTLKIRSTKLEDSAMYFCASSYLAGGSAPTMFGQGTRLTVV.

The chain recombines TRBV19 with TRBJ2-1; 7 bases align to TRBD2. This CDR3 region has 16 residues. Germline CDR1 is LNHDA and CDR2 is SQIVND (reference sequence). The junction had 16 bases not matched to a gene; V was cut back by 3 bases and J by 11 bases. The DNA for the CDR3 is TGTGCCAGTAGTATGGCTAGCGGAACCTACAATGAGCAGCAGTTCTTC. It yields the protein CASSMASGTYNEQQFF. The full variable domain, completed using reference TRBV19 and TRBJ2-1, is DGGITQSPKYLFRKEGQNVTLSCEQNLNHDAMYWYRQDPGQGLRLIYYSQIVNDFQKGDIAEGYSVSREKKESFPLTVTSAQKNPTAFYLCASSMASGTYNEQQFFGPGTRLTVL.

Points on this clonotype: Because it lacks the conserved phenylalanine or tryptophan at the end, this CDR3 is likely a read error. The DNA is omitted, as the CDR3 cannot be located on it reliably, and the CDR3 follows TCRdb's listing. The chain combines TRBV7-8 with TRBJ2-1; the table names TRBD2, a call not compared with the DNA. The CDR3 has 13 residues if both end residues are counted. CDR1 SGHVS and CDR2 FQNEAQ come from the germline V gene. CDR3 amino acids: CASSYGGVPDYCY.

The rearrangement links TRBV29-1 to TRBJ1-1; perhaps TRBD1 as D (5 bases). Germline CDR1 reads SQVTM; CDR2 reads ANQGSEA. CDR3 length equals 16 residues. V was cut by 1 base and J by 3 bases, with 18 bases left in between. The CDR3 bases are TGCAGCGTTGAAGGCCAGGGCGAGGGTTGGGACACTGAAGCTTTCTTT. Residues: CSVEGQGEGWDTEAFF.

The gene calls are TRBV7-2 and TRBJ2-7, with D tentatively TRBD1 or TRBD2 (5 bases each). Germline assignment: CDR1 SGHTA and CDR2 FQGNSA. The V end was cut by 5 bases, the J end by 5 bases, with 19 bases between. This CDR3 has 15 amino acids. CDR3 loop: CASSPAGGGGNEQYF. Written as DNA, the CDR3 is TGTGCCAGCAGCCCCGCGGGTGGGGGTGGGAACGAGCAGTACTTC.

This clonotype appeared a few times. This rearrangement joins TRBV12-3 or TRBV12-4 to TRBJ2-7, with TRBD1 identical over 7 bases. CDR3 length equals 13 residues. V lost 6 bases, J lost 7 bases, and 9 bases stayed unmatched. DNA for the CDR3: TGTGCCAGCAGCCCAACAGGGGTCGGGGAGCAGTACTTC. It translates to CASSPTGVGEQYF.

About this clonotype itself: Because the CDR3's place on the DNA is in doubt, the DNA is left out and the CDR3 is given as listed by TCRdb. The J gene is TRBJ1-6, the V gene TRBV9. The CDR3 is 15 residues long, counting both termini. CDR1 is SGDLS, CDR2 YYNGEE, per germline. CDR3 region: CASGVAGNIQYFVHF.

V is TRBV7-8 and J is TRBJ1-5; D call uncertain. Germline-derived CDR1 and CDR2 are SGHVS and FQNEAQ. V dropped 0 bases and J dropped 5 bases, with 17 bases sitting between them. The CDR3 consists of 17 residues. The CDR3 DNA reads as TGTGCCAGCAGCTTAGCGGGAGGTCACGATACCCATCAGCCCCAGCATTTT. Protein: CASSLAGGHDTHQPQHF.

The V gene is TRBV7-2, the J gene TRBJ1-1; D may be TRBD1 (5 bases). Germline V gives CDR1 SGHTA, CDR2 FQGNSA. The V and J ends lost 5 bases and 1 base respectively, with 8 bases between them. The CDR3 contains 13 residues. Here the CDR3 reads CASSKTENTEAFF. CDR3 nucleotides: TGTGCCAGCAGCAAGACAGAGAACACTGAAGCTTTCTTT.

In the case of this clonotype: No conserved phenylalanine or tryptophan is present at the end of the CDR3, so a read error is the likely explanation. The DNA is omitted, as the CDR3 cannot be located on it reliably, and the CDR3 follows TCRdb's listing. The CDR3 loop is CASSYQPDGPPLS. The chain links TRBV7-9 to TRBJ1-5; the listed D gene, TRBD1, was not tested against the DNA. The germline V gene encodes CDR1 SEHNR and CDR2 FQNEAQ (reference sequence). The CDR3 is 13 residues long, ends included.

With respect to this clonotype: The junction does not match germline at one end; this may be a read error. The chain joins TRBV7-9 to TRBJ2-3; weak D call: TRBD2 (5 bases). The length of the CDR3 is 14 residues. Germline-derived CDR1 and CDR2 are SEHNR and FQNEAQ (reference sequence). In DNA, the CDR3 is TGTGCCAGCAGCTTTGAGGGAAGCGCGGAGAGCGATGAGTTT. Translating gives CASSFEGSAESDEF.

As to this clonotype: The conserved final phenylalanine or tryptophan is absent from the CDR3, which likely points to a read error. The DNA is left out, because the CDR3 cannot be placed on it with certainty; the CDR3 is given as TCRdb lists it. The chain employs TRBV19 and TRBJ2-1; TRBD1 is the table's D call, not checked against the DNA. The CDR3 length is 16 residues, termini included. CDR1 and CDR2 from the germline V gene are LNHDA and SQIVND (reference sequence). The CDR3 sequence: CASALDGRSNQPQHFV.

The chain is built from TRBV10-1 and TRBJ2-3; no reliable D call. The germline V and J ends were trimmed by 2 bases and 5 bases, with 2 bases remaining between them. CDR1 and CDR2 from the germline V gene are WNHNN and SYGVQD (reference sequence). The CDR3 is made up of 11 amino acids. The CDR3 reads CASSEIDTQYF. The DNA for the CDR3 is TGCGCCAGCAGTGAGATAGATACGCAGTATTTT.

This chain connects TRBV7-8 to TRBJ2-7, with a possible D match to TRBD2 (6 bases). This CDR3 comprises 15 residues. Germline-derived CDR1 and CDR2 are SGHVS and FQNEAQ. Trimming took off 4 bases at V and 9 bases at J, with 22 bases between the two ends. DNA of the CDR3: TGTGCCAGCAGCTCAGGCGGGGCGTGGGGAGAGGCGCAGTACTTC. Protein sequence: CASSSGGAWGEAQYF.

V gene TRBV7-2 combines with J gene TRBJ2-1, with D perhaps matching TRBD2 (7 bases). The length of the CDR3 is 16 residues. The germline V gene encodes CDR1 SGHTA and CDR2 FQGNSA. Trimming removed 8 bases from V and 12 bases from J, with 29 bases in between. The CDR3 DNA reads TGTGCCAGCGGAGGGGGGGCCTCCTACGAGCAGTACATGCAGTTCTTC. As protein: CASGGGASYEQYMQFF. The variable domain in full, with the rest retrieved from reference TRBV7-2 and TRBJ2-1, is GAGVSQSPSNKVTEKGKDVELRCDPISGHTALYWYRQSLGQGLEFLIYFQGNSAPDKSGLPSDRFSAERTGGSVSTLTIQRTQQEDSAVYLCASGGGASYEQYMQFFGPGTRLTVL.

Regarding this clonotype: Since no conserved phenylalanine or tryptophan closes the CDR3, a read error is the likely cause. It is unclear where the CDR3 begins or ends on the DNA, so no DNA is shown, and the CDR3 is as TCRdb lists it. The V and J genes are TRBV2 and TRBJ2-1; the table assigns TRBD1, which was not confirmed against the DNA. The CDR3 totals 16 residues, both ends included. CDR1 SNHLY and CDR2 FYNNEI come from the germline V gene. CDR3 amino acids: CASGDGGTNTQYFHLG.

A word on this clonotype: A much larger clone sits a single nucleotide away, making a read error possible. V gene TRBV7-8 combines with J gene TRBJ1-2, with 7 bases that match TRBD1. After removal of 3 bases from V and 6 bases from J, the junction contained 16 bases not matched to a gene. The germline gives CDR1 SGHVS, CDR2 FQNEAQ. This CDR3 is 17 amino acids long. The CDR3 coding sequence is TGTGCCAGCAGCTTTCATCCAGACGGGACAGCCGACCATGGCTACACCTTC. The encoded protein is CASSFHPDGTADHGYTF.

About this clonotype: Given the absence of the conserved phenylalanine or tryptophan at the CDR3 end, a read error is likely. The DNA is omitted, as the CDR3 cannot be located on it reliably, and the CDR3 follows TCRdb's listing. V is TRBV7-2 and J is TRBJ2-3; the D call in the table, TRBD1, was not verified against the DNA. The CDR3 length equals 13 residues, ends included. Germline CDR1 SGHTA, CDR2 FQGNSA. The CDR3 loop is CASGFERRGTRYE.

With respect to this clonotype: The missing conserved phenylalanine or tryptophan at the end of this CDR3 makes a read error likely. The DNA is omitted, as the CDR3 cannot be located on it reliably, and the CDR3 follows TCRdb's listing. This rearrangement joins TRBV9 to TRBJ2-3; TRBD1, the table's D call, lacks a check against the DNA. The length of the CDR3 is 13 amino acids, counting both ends. Germline V gene lookup returns CDR1 SGDLS and CDR2 YYNGEE. This CDR3 is CASSVGTTRTQSL.